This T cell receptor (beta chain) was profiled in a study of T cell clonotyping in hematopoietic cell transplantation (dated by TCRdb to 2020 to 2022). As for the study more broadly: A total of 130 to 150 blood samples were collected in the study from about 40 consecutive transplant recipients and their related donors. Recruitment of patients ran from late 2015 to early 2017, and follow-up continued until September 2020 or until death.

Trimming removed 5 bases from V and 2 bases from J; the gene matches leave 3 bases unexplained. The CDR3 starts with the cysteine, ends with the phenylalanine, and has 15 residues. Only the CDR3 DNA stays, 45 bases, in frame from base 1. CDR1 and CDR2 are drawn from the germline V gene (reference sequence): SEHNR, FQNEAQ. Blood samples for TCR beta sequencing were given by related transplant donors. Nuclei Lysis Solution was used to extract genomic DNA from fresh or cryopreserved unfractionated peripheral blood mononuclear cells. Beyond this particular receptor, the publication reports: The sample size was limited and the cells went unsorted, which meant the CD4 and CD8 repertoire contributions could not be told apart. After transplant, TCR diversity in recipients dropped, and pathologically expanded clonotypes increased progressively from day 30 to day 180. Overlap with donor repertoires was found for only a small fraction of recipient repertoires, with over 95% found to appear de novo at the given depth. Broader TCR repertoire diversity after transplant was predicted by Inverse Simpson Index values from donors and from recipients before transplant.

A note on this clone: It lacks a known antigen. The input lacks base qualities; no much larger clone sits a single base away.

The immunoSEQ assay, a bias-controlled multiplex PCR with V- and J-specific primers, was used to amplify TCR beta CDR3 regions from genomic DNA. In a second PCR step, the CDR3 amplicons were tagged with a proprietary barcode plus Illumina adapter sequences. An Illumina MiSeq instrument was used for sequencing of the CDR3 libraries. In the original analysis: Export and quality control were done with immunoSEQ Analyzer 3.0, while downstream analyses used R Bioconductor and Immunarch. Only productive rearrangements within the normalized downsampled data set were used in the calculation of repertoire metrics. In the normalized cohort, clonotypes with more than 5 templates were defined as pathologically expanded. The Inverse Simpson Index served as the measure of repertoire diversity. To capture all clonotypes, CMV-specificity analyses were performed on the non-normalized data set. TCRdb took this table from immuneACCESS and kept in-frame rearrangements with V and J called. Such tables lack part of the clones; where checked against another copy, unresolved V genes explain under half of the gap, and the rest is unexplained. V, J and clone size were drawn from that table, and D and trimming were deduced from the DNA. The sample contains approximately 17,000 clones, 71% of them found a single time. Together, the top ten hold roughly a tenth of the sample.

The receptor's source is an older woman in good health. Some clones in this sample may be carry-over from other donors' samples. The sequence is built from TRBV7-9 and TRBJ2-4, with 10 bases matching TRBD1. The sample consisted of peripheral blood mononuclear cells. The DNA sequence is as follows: TGTGCCAGCAGCCGGACAGGGGGGTCCAAAAACATTCAGTACTTC. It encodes CASSRTGGSKNIQYF.